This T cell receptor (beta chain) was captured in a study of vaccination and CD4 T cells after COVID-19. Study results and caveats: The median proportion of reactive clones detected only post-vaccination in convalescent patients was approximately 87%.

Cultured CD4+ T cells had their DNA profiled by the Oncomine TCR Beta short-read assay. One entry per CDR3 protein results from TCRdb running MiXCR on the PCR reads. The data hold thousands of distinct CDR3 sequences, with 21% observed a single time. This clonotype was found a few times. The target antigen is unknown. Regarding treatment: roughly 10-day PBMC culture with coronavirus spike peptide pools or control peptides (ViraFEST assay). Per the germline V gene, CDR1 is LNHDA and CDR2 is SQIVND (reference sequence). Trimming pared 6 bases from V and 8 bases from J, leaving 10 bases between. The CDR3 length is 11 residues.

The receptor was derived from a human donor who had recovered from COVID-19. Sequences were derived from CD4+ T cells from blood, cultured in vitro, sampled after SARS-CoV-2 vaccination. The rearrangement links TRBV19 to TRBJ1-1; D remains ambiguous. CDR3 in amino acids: CASSQRREAFF. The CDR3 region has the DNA TGTGCCAGTAGCCAGCGCCGGGAAGCTTTCTTT.